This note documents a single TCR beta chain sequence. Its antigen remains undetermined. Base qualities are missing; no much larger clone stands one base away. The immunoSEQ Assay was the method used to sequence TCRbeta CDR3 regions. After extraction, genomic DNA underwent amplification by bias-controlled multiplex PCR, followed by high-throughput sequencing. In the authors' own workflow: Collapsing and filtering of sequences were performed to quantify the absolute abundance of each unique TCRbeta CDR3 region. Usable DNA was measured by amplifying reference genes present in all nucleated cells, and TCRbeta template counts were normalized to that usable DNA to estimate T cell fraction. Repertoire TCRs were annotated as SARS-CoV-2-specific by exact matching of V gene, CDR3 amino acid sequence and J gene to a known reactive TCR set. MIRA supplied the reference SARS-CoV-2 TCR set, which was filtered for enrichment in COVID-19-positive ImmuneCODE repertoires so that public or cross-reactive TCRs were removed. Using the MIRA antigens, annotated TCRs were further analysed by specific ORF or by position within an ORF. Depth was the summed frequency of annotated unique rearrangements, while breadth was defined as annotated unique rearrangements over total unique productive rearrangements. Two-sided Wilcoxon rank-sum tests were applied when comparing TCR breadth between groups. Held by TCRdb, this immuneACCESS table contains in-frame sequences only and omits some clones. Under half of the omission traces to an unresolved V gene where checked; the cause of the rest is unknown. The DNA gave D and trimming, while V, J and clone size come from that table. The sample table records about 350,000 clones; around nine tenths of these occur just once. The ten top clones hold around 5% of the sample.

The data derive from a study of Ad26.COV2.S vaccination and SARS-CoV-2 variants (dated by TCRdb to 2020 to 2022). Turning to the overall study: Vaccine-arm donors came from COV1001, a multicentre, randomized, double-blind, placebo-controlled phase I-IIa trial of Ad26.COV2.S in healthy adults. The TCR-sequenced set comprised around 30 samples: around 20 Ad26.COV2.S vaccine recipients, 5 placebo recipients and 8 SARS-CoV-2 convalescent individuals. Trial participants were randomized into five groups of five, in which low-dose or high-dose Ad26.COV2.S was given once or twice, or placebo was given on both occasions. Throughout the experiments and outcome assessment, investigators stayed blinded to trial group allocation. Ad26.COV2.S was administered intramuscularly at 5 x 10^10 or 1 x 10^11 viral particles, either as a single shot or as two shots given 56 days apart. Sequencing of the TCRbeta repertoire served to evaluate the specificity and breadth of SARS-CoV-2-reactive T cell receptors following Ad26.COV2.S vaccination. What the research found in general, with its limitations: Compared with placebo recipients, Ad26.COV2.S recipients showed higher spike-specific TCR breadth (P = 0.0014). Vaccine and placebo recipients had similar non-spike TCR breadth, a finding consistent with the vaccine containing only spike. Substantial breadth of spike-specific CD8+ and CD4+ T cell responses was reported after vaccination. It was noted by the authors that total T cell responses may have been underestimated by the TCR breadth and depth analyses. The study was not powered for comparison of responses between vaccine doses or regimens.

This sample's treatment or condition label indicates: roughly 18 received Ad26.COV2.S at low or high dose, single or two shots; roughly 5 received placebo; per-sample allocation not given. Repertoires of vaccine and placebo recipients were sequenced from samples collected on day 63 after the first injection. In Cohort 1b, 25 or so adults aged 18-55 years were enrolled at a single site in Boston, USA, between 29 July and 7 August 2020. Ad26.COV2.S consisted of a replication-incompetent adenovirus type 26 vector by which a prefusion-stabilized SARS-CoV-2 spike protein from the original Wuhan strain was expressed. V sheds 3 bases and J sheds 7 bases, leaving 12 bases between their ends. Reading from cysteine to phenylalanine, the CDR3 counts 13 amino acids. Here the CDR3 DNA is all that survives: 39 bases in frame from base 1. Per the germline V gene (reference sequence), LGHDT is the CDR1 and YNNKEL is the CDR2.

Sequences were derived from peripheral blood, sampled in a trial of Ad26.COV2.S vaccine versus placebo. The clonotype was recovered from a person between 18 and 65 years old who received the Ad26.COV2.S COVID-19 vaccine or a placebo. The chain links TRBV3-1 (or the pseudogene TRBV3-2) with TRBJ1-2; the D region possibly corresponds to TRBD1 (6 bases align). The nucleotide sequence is TGTGCCAGCAGCCAGACGGGGGGCACTGGCTACACCTTC. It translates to CASSQTGGTGYTF.